This T cell receptor beta chain appears in the sequencing data of a study of blood T cell repertoires in COVID-19. Study-level background: The analysed material was cDNA or gDNA that came from T cells, B-cell-depleted T cells, or PBMCs.

Methods used by the authors: Amplification from reference gene primers served as the basis for estimated nucleated cell counts. Sequencing used immunoSEQ multiplex PCR; TCRdb keeps in-frame clones, though not all of them. V, J and clone size reflect that table, while D and trimming were determined from the DNA. The repertoire holds 80,000 to 100,000 clones, around 90% seen once, with around 2.1% in the top ten. V was pared by 8 bases and J by 2 bases, with 15 bases between. Germline assignment: CDR1 WNHNN and CDR2 SYGVQD (reference sequence). The CDR3 consists of 14 residues. This TCR derives from a man aged 50 or older with COVID-19, enrolled during active disease. The specimen sequenced was peripheral blood. V usage is TRBV10-1 and J usage is TRBJ1-1; no firm D call. The CDR3 sequence: CASPERENNTEAFF. The CDR3 DNA follows: TGCGCCAGCCCCGAAAGGGAGAACAACACTGAAGCTTTCTTT.